These 9 T cell receptor beta chains were sequenced from one sample in a study of T cells in Graves' hyperthyroidism and ophthalmopathy. TCR beta CDR3 regions were amplified from RNA. When the TCR CDR3 underwent first-round RT-PCR, the HTBI primer set was used. TCRdb reanalysed the multiplex PCR reads using MiXCR and keeps one entry per CDR3 protein. Of hundreds of thousands of distinct CDR3 sequences listed, around 13% are singletons. The material sequenced was blood. The origin of the receptors is a woman between 25 and 40 years old with Graves' hyperthyroidism that later progressed to Graves' ophthalmopathy.

This clonotype was counted only a few times. The chain uses TRBV19 and TRBJ2-7, with 15 bases identical to TRBD2. The CDR3 has 16 amino acids. Trimming at V came to 5 bases and at J to 4 bases, leaving 6 bases not matched to a gene. CDR1 is LNHDA, CDR2 SQIVND, per germline (reference sequence). The CDR3 reads CASSPGLAGGRYEQYF. The DNA for the CDR3 is TGTGCCAGTAGTCCGGGACTAGCGGGGGGAAGGTACGAGCAGTACTTC. The variable domain in full, with the rest retrieved from reference TRBV19 and TRBJ2-7, is DGGITQSPKYLFRKEGQNVTLSCEQNLNHDAMYWYRQDPGQGLRLIYYSQIVNDFQKGDIAEGYSVSREKKESFPLTVTSAQKNPTAFYLCASSPGLAGGRYEQYFGPGTRLTVT.

The sample holds many counts of this clonotype. V is TRBV24-1 and J is TRBJ1-2; 9 nucleotides agree with TRBD1. Trimming removed 1 base from V and 0 bases from J; junction bases left unmatched: 5. CDR1 KGHDR and CDR2 SFDVKD come from the germline V gene. The CDR3 spans 17 residues. The CDR3 reads CATSDFRTGVSNYGYTF. CDR3 in DNA: TGTGCCACCAGTGATTTTCGGACAGGGGTCTCTAACTATGGCTACACCTTC.

In this sample, this clonotype turned up a few times. The V call is TRBV18, the J call TRBJ1-1; D ambiguous. Looked up from germline, CDR1 is KGHSH and CDR2 is LQKENI. CDR3 size: 14 residues. Trimming removed 4 bases at V and 6 bases at J, with 15 bases between. The CDR3 sequence is CASSLGHLKPEAFF. The CDR3 bases are TGTGCCAGCTCACTGGGCCACCTAAAGCCTGAAGCTTTCTTT.

The chain is built from TRBV11-2 and TRBJ2-5; unclear D gene. This CDR3 contains 14 residues. V was pared by 1 base and J by 1 base, with 7 bases between. The germline V gene encodes CDR1 SGHAT and CDR2 FQNNGV. This chain's CDR3 is CASSLAPSQETQYF. The CDR3 DNA is TGTGCCAGCAGCTTAGCGCCTAGCCAAGAGACCCAGTACTTC.

The chain couples TRBV7-3 to TRBJ1-2, with 8 bases identical to TRBD1. The germline V gene has CDR1 SGHTA and CDR2 FQGTGA. V lost 5 bases, J lost 6 bases, and 11 bases stayed unmatched. This CDR3 is 15 amino acids long. The CDR3 DNA is TGTGCCAGCAGCCCGGGGACAGGAGGATGGGATGGCTACACCTTC. This encodes CASSPGTGGWDGYTF.

The V call is TRBV18, the J call TRBJ1-2; a weak D match, TRBD1 (6 bases). V dropped 5 bases and J dropped 2 bases, with 12 bases sitting between them. Germline V gene lookup returns CDR1 KGHSH and CDR2 LQKENI. This CDR3 region has 14 residues. The CDR3 region has the DNA TGTGCCAGCTCAACCTGGACAGAGAACTATGGCTACACCTTC. It translates to CASSTWTENYGYTF.

In its sample, this clonotype was seen many times. The CDR3 bases are TGTGCCTGGAGTGTACCCCCAGGCATCGAGCAGTTCTTC. Amino acids: CAWSVPPGIEQFF. This sequence joins TRBV30 and TRBJ2-1; D is unclear. The CDR3 is 13 amino acids. Germline CDR1 reads GTSNPN; CDR2 reads SVGIG (reference sequence). V was clipped by 0 bases and J by 10 bases, with 13 bases between them.

This clonotype was seen repeatedly, ten times or more. The chain couples TRBV20-1 to TRBJ2-1, with D maybe TRBD2 (5 bases). The germline CDR1 and CDR2 sequences are DFQATT and SNEGSKA (reference sequence). V lost 1 base and J lost 0, with 7 bases in between. The length of the CDR3 is 14 residues. CDR3 protein: CSARAGSSYNEQFF. CDR3 nucleotide sequence: TGCAGTGCTAGAGCGGGAAGCTCCTACAATGAGCAGTTCTTC.

This clonotype was seen a few times. The chain has TRBV5-1 and TRBJ2-2; 9 bases agree with TRBD1. Germline values: CDR1 SGHRS, CDR2 YFSETQ. V lost 6 bases to trimming and J lost 4 bases; unmatched junction nucleotides: 7. This CDR3 contains 15 residues. The DNA for the CDR3 is TGCGCCAGCACGATTATGGGACAGGGCACCGGGGAGCTGTTTTTT. It translates to CASTIMGQGTGELFF.